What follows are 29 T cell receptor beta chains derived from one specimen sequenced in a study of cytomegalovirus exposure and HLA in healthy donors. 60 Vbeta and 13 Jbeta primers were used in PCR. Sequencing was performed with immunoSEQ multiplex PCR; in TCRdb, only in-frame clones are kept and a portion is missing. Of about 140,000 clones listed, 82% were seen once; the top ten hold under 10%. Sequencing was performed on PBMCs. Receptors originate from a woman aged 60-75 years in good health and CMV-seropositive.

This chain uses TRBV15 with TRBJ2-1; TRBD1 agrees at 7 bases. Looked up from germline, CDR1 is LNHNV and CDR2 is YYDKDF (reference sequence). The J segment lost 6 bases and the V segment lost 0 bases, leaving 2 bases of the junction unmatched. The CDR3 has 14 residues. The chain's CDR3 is CATSRDNRGNEQFF. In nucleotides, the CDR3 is TGTGCCACCAGCAGAGATAACAGGGGCAATGAGCAGTTCTTC.

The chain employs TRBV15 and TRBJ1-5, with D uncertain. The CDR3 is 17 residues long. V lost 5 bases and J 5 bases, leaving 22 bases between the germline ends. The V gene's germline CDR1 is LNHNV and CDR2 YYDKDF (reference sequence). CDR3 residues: CATSRPNKRGGYQPQHF. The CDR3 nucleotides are TGTGCCACCAGCCGACCGAATAAACGAGGAGGGTATCAGCCCCAGCATTTT.

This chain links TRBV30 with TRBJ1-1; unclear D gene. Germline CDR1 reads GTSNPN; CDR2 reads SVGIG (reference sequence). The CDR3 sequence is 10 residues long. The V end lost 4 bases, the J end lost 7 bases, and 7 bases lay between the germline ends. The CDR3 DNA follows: TGTGCCTGGAAACAGAGTGAAGCTTTCTTT. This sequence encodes CAWKQSEAFF.

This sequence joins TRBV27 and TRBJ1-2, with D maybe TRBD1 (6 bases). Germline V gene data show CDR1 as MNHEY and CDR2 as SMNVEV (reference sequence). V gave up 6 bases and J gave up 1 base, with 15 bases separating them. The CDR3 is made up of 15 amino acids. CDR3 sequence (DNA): TGTGCCAGCAGCCACGGACAGTCGATTAACTATGGCTACACCTTC. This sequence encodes CASSHGQSINYGYTF.

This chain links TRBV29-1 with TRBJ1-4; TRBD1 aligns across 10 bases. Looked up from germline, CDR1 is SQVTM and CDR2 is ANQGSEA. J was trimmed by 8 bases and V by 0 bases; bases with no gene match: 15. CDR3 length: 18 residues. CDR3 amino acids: CSVEDQTGGYPGVEKLFF. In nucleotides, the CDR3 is TGCAGCGTTGAAGATCAGACAGGGGGCTACCCTGGGGTGGAAAAACTGTTTTTT.

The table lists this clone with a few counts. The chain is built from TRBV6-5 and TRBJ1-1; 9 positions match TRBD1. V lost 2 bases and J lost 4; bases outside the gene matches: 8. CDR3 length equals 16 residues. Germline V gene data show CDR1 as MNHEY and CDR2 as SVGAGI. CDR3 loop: CASSYRTGAAGTEAFF. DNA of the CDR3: TGTGCCAGCAGTTACCGGACAGGGGCGGCGGGCACTGAAGCTTTCTTT.

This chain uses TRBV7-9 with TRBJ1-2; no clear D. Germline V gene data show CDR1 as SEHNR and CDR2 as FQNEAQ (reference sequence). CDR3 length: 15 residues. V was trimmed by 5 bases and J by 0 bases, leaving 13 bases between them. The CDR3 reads CASSPQARTNYGYTF. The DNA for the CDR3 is TGTGCCAGCAGCCCGCAGGCCCGGACTAACTATGGCTACACCTTC.

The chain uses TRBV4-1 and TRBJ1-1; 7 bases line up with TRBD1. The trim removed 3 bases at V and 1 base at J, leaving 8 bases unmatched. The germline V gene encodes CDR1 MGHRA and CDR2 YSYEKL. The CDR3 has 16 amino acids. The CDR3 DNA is TGCGCCAGCAGCCAGTACGACAGGGCCGGGAACACTGAAGCTTTCTTT. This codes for CASSQYDRAGNTEAFF.

CDR3 DNA: TGTGCCAGCAGCTTGGACGGGGTCGGTCAGTACTTC. It translates to CASSLDGVGQYF. The rearrangement uses TRBV5-6 and TRBJ2-4, with D possibly matching TRBD2 (5 bases). Germline lookup yields CDR1 SGHDT and CDR2 YYEEEE. V lost 0 bases and J lost 12, with 10 bases in between. The CDR3 consists of 12 residues.

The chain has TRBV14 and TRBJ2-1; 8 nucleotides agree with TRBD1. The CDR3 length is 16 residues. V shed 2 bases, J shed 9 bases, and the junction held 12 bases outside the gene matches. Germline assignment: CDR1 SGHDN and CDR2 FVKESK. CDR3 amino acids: CASSQRLGQVLTEQFF. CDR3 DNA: TGTGCCAGCAGCCAAAGATTGGGACAGGTCCTTACTGAGCAGTTCTTC.

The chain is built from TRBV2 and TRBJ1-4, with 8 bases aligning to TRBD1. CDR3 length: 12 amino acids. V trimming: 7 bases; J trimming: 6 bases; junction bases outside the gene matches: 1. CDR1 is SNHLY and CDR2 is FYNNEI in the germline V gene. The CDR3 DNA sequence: TGTGCCAGCAAGGACAGGGATGAAAAACTGTTTTTT. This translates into CASKDRDEKLFF.

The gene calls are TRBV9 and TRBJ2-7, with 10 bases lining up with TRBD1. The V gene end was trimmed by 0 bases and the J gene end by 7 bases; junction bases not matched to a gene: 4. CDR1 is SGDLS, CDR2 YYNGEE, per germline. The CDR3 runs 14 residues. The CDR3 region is CASSVETGGGEQYF. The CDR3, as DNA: TGTGCCAGCAGCGTAGAGACAGGGGGCGGAGAGCAGTACTTC.

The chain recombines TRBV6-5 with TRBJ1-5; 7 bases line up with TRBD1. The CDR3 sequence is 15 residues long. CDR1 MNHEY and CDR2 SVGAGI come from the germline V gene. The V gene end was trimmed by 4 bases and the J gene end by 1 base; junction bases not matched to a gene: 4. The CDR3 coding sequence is TGTGCCAGCAGTTCGACAGGGCAAAGCAATCAGCCCCAGCATTTT. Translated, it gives CASSSTGQSNQPQHF.

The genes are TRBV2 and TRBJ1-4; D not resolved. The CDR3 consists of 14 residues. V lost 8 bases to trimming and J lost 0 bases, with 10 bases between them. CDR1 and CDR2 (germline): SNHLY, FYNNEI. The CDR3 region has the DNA TGTGCCAGCCGCGGCGGGGCAACTAATGAAAAACTGTTTTTT. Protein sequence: CASRGGATNEKLFF.

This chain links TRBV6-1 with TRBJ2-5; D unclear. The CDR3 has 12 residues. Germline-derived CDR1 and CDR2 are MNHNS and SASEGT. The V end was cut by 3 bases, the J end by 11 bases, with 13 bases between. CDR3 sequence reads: CASSEVRRKQYF. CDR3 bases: TGTGCCAGCAGTGAGGTTAGGCGGAAGCAGTACTTC.

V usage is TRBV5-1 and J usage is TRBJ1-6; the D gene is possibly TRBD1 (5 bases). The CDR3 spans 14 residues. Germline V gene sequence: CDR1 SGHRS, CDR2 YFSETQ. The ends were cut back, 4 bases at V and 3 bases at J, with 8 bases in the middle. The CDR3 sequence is CASSADSYNSPLHF. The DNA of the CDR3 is TGCGCCAGCAGCGCCGACAGCTATAATTCACCCCTCCACTTT.

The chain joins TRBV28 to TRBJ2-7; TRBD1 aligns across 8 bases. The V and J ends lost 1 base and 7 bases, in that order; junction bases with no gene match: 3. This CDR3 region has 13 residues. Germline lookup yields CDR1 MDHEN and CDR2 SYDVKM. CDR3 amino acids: CASSLSGQGEQYF. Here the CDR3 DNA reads TGTGCCAGCAGTTTATCAGGACAGGGAGAGCAGTACTTC.

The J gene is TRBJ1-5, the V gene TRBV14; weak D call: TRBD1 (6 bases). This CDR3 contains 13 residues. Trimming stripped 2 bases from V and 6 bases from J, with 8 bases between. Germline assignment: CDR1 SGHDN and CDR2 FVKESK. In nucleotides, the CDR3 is TGTGCCAGCAGCCAATGGACAGTTCAGCCCCAGCATTTT. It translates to CASSQWTVQPQHF.

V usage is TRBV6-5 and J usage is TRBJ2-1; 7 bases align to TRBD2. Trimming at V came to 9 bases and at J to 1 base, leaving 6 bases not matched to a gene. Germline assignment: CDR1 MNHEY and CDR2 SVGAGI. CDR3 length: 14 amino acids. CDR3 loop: CASALRESYNEQFF. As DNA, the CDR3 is TGTGCCAGTGCCTTGCGGGAGTCCTACAATGAGCAGTTCTTC.

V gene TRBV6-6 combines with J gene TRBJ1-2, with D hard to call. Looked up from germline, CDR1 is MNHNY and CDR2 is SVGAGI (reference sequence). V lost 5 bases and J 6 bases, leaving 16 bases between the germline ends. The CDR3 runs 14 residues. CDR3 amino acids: CASSARGDNHGYTF. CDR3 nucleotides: TGTGCCAGCAGTGCCAGAGGAGATAATCATGGCTACACCTTC.

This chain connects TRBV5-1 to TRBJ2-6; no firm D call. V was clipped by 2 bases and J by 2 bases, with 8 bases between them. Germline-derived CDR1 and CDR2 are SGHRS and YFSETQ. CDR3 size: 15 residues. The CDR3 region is CASSFGAPGANVLTF. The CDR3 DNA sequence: TGCGCCAGCAGCTTCGGTGCCCCTGGGGCCAACGTCCTGACTTTC.

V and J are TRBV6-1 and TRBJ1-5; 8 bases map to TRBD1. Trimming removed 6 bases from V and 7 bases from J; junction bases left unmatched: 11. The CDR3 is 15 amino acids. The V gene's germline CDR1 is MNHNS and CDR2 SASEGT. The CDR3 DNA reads TGTGCCAGCAGGGACGGACAGGGAACAGGACAGCCCCAGCATTTT. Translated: CASRDGQGTGQPQHF.

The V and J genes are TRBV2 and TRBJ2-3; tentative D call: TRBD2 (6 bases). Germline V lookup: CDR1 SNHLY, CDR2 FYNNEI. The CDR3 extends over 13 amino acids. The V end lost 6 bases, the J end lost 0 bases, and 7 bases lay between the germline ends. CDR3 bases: TGTGCCAGCAGGGGGACTAGCACAGATACGCAGTATTTT. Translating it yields CASRGTSTDTQYF.

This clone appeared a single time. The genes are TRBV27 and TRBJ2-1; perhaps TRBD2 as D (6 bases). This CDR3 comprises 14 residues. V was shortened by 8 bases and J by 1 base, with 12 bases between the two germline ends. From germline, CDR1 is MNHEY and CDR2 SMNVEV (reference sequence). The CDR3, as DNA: TGTGCCAGCCTTCCGGCGGGATCCTACAATGAGCAGTTCTTC. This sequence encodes CASLPAGSYNEQFF.

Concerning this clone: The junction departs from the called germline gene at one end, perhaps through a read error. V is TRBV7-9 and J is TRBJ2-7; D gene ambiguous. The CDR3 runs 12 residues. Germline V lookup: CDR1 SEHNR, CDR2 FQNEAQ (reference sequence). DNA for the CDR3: TGTTCCAGCAGCTTAAGTGCGTACGAGCAGTACTTC. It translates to CSSSLSAYEQYF.

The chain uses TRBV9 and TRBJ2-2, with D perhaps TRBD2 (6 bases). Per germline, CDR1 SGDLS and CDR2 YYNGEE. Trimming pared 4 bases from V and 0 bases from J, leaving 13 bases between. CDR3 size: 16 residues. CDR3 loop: CASSSGTSANTGELFF. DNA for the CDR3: TGTGCCAGCAGCTCCGGGACTTCCGCGAACACCGGGGAGCTGTTTTTT.

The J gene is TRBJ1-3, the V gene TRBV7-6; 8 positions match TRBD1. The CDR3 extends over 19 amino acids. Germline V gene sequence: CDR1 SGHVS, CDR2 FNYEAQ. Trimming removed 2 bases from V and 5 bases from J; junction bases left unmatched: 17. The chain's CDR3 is CASSLRPPRQGFVRNTIYF. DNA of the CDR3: TGTGCCAGCAGCTTACGGCCACCGAGACAGGGGTTCGTTAGAAACACCATATATTTT.

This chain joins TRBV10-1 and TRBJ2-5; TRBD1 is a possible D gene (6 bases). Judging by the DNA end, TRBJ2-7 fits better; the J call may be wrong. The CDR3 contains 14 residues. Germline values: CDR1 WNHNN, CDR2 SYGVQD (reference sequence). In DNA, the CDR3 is TGCGCCAGCAGTCAAAGACAGGCGGGCCACGAGCAGTACTTC. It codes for CASSQRQAGHEQYF.

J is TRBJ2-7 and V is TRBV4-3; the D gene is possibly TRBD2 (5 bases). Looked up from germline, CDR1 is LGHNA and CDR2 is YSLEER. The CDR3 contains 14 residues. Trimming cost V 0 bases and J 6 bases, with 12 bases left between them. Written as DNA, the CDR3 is TGCGCCAGCAGCCAAGATCGGCGGGTAGGCGAGCAGTACTTC. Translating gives CASSQDRRVGEQYF.